Below are 12 T cell receptor beta chains sequenced from a single sample in a study of cytomegalovirus exposure and HLA in healthy donors listed by TCRdb under 2017. Library preparation used the immunoSEQ multiplex PCR assay. For the multiplex PCR, a mixture combining 60 forward primers for TCR Vbeta segments and 13 reverse primers for TCR Jbeta segments was used. TCRdb obtained this table from immuneACCESS and retained in-frame rearrangements with V and J assigned. These tables miss some clones; where compared with another copy, unresolved V genes account for less than half of the shortfall, and the remainder is unexplained. The sample records about 100,000 clones, around 79% of which are singletons. 3.1% of the sample is taken by the ten largest. The sample consisted of PBMCs. Receptors originate from a woman in her 40s in good health and CMV-seronegative.

This sequence joins TRBV5-6 and TRBJ2-5, with 8 nucleotides matching TRBD1. The V gene end was trimmed by 4 bases and the J gene end by 5 bases; junction bases not matched to a gene: 10. Germline-derived CDR1 and CDR2 are SGHDT and YYEEEE. The CDR3 sequence is 15 residues long. The CDR3 here is CASSPDRGKGETQYF. The CDR3 DNA is TGTGCCAGCAGCCCTGACAGGGGTAAAGGGGAGACCCAGTACTTC.

This chain connects TRBV5-1 to TRBJ2-3; 8 bases map to TRBD2. The ends lost 0 bases at V and 4 bases at J; junction bases unmatched: 1. The CDR3 consists of 14 residues. The germline CDR1 and CDR2 sequences are SGHRS and YFSETQ. The CDR3 sequence: CASSLGAGADTQYF. Written as DNA, the CDR3 is TGCGCCAGCAGCTTGGGAGCGGGAGCAGATACGCAGTATTTT.

This clone ranks as medium-sized (0.01 to 0.1%). The chain has TRBV11-2 and TRBJ2-7; 10 nucleotides line up with TRBD1. The ends lost 1 base at V and 6 bases at J; junction bases unmatched: 3. Germline CDR1 and CDR2: SGHAT and FQNNGV. The CDR3 runs 14 residues. CDR3 bases: TGTGCCAGCAGCTTAGGGGGGACAGGGGCCGAGCAGTACTTC. This encodes CASSLGGTGAEQYF.

The rearrangement joins TRBV4-1 to TRBJ2-2; D is possibly TRBD2 (6 bases). The V gene lost 0 bases and the J gene lost 6 bases, with 14 bases spanning the gap. Per germline, CDR1 MGHRA and CDR2 YSYEKL. The CDR3 covers 16 residues. CDR3 DNA sequence: TGCGCCAGCAGCCAAGAAGGCGGACTAACCGCCGGGGAGCTGTTTTTT. Translated: CASSQEGGLTAGELFF.

This rearrangement joins TRBV9 to TRBJ1-4; D might be TRBD1 (5 bases). V shed 0 bases and J shed 7 bases, with 13 bases lying between them. The CDR3 covers 15 residues. CDR1 is SGDLS, CDR2 YYNGEE, per germline. The CDR3 sequence is CASSVGLDKGEKLFF. The CDR3 coding sequence is TGTGCCAGCAGCGTAGGGTTGGACAAAGGTGAAAAACTGTTTTTT.

V and J are TRBV28 and TRBJ2-7, with D possibly matching TRBD1 (5 bases). The germline V and J ends were trimmed by 8 bases and 4 bases, with 21 bases remaining between them. CDR1 MDHEN and CDR2 SYDVKM come from the germline V gene. The CDR3 totals 15 residues. CDR3 sequence (DNA): TGTGCCAGCCGTCATGCCAAGGGGTCTGAGTACGAGCAGTACTTC. The encoded protein is CASRHAKGSEYEQYF.

This rearrangement joins TRBV2 to TRBJ1-1; D possibly corresponds to TRBD1 (6 bases). The germline CDR1 and CDR2 sequences are SNHLY and FYNNEI. The CDR3 extends over 14 amino acids. Deletions cut 2 bases from V and 3 bases from J, with 10 bases between. CDR3 nucleotides: TGTGCCAGCAGTGAATTGACAGGCTACACTGAAGCTTTCTTT. Translating it yields CASSELTGYTEAFF.

The CDR3 here is CASSLPGTGANGANVLTF. CDR3 nucleotides: TGTGCCAGCAGTTTACCCGGGACAGGGGCTAATGGGGCCAACGTCCTGACTTTC. The genes are TRBV28 and TRBJ2-6; 10 nucleotides match TRBD1. Looked up from germline, CDR1 is MDHEN and CDR2 is SYDVKM. Trimming removed 2 bases from V and 3 bases from J; junction bases left unmatched: 7. This CDR3 has 18 residues. Based on the CDR3 plus reference TRBV28 and TRBJ2-6, the full variable domain is DVKVTQSSRYLVKRTGEKVFLECVQDMDHENMFWYRQDPGLGLRLIYFSYDVKMKEKGDIPEGYSVSREKKERFSLILESASTNQTSMYLCASSLPGTGANGANVLTFGAGSRLTVL.

The chain recombines TRBV29-1 with TRBJ1-4; maybe TRBD1 (5 bases). The ends were cut back, 6 bases at V and 0 bases at J, with 11 bases in the middle. The CDR3 runs to 14 residues. Per germline, CDR1 SQVTM and CDR2 ANQGSEA. This CDR3 is CSVAKTATNEKLFF. The CDR3 DNA follows: TGCAGCGTCGCGAAGACAGCAACTAATGAAAAACTGTTTTTT.

J is TRBJ1-3 and V is TRBV18, with D unclear. The CDR3 contains 15 residues. Trimming took off 3 bases at V and 0 bases at J, with 9 bases between the two ends. Germline CDR1 is KGHSH and CDR2 is LQKENI. CDR3 nucleotides: TGTGCCAGCTCACCGCAAATGAGCTCTGGAAACACCATATATTTT. Its protein is CASSPQMSSGNTIYF. Drawing the rest from reference TRBV18 and TRBJ1-3, the complete variable domain is NAGVMQNPRHLVRRRGQEARLRCSPMKGHSHVYWYRQLPEEGLKFMVYLQKENIIDESGMPKERFSAEFPKEGPSILRIQQVVRGDSAAYFCASSPQMSSGNTIYFGEGSWLTVV.

This chain links TRBV6-6 with TRBJ1-6, with TRBD1 matching 8 bases. Germline V gene lookup returns CDR1 MNHNY and CDR2 SVGAGI (reference sequence). Unmatched junction bases numbered 5, after V lost 6 bases and J lost 7 bases. CDR3 size: 14 residues. The CDR3 DNA sequence: TGTGCCAGCAGGTCAGGGGGCGACAATTCACCCCTCCACTTT. Its protein product is CASRSGGDNSPLHF.

The V gene is TRBV7-9, the J gene TRBJ2-2; D call uncertain. V lost 2 bases to trimming and J lost 2 bases, with 9 bases between them. Germline V gene data show CDR1 as SEHNR and CDR2 as FQNEAQ (reference sequence). This CDR3 contains 15 residues. The DNA for the CDR3 is TGTGCCAGCAGCTTAATGCGGCTTAACACCGGGGAGCTGTTTTTT. Translating it yields CASSLMRLNTGELFF.